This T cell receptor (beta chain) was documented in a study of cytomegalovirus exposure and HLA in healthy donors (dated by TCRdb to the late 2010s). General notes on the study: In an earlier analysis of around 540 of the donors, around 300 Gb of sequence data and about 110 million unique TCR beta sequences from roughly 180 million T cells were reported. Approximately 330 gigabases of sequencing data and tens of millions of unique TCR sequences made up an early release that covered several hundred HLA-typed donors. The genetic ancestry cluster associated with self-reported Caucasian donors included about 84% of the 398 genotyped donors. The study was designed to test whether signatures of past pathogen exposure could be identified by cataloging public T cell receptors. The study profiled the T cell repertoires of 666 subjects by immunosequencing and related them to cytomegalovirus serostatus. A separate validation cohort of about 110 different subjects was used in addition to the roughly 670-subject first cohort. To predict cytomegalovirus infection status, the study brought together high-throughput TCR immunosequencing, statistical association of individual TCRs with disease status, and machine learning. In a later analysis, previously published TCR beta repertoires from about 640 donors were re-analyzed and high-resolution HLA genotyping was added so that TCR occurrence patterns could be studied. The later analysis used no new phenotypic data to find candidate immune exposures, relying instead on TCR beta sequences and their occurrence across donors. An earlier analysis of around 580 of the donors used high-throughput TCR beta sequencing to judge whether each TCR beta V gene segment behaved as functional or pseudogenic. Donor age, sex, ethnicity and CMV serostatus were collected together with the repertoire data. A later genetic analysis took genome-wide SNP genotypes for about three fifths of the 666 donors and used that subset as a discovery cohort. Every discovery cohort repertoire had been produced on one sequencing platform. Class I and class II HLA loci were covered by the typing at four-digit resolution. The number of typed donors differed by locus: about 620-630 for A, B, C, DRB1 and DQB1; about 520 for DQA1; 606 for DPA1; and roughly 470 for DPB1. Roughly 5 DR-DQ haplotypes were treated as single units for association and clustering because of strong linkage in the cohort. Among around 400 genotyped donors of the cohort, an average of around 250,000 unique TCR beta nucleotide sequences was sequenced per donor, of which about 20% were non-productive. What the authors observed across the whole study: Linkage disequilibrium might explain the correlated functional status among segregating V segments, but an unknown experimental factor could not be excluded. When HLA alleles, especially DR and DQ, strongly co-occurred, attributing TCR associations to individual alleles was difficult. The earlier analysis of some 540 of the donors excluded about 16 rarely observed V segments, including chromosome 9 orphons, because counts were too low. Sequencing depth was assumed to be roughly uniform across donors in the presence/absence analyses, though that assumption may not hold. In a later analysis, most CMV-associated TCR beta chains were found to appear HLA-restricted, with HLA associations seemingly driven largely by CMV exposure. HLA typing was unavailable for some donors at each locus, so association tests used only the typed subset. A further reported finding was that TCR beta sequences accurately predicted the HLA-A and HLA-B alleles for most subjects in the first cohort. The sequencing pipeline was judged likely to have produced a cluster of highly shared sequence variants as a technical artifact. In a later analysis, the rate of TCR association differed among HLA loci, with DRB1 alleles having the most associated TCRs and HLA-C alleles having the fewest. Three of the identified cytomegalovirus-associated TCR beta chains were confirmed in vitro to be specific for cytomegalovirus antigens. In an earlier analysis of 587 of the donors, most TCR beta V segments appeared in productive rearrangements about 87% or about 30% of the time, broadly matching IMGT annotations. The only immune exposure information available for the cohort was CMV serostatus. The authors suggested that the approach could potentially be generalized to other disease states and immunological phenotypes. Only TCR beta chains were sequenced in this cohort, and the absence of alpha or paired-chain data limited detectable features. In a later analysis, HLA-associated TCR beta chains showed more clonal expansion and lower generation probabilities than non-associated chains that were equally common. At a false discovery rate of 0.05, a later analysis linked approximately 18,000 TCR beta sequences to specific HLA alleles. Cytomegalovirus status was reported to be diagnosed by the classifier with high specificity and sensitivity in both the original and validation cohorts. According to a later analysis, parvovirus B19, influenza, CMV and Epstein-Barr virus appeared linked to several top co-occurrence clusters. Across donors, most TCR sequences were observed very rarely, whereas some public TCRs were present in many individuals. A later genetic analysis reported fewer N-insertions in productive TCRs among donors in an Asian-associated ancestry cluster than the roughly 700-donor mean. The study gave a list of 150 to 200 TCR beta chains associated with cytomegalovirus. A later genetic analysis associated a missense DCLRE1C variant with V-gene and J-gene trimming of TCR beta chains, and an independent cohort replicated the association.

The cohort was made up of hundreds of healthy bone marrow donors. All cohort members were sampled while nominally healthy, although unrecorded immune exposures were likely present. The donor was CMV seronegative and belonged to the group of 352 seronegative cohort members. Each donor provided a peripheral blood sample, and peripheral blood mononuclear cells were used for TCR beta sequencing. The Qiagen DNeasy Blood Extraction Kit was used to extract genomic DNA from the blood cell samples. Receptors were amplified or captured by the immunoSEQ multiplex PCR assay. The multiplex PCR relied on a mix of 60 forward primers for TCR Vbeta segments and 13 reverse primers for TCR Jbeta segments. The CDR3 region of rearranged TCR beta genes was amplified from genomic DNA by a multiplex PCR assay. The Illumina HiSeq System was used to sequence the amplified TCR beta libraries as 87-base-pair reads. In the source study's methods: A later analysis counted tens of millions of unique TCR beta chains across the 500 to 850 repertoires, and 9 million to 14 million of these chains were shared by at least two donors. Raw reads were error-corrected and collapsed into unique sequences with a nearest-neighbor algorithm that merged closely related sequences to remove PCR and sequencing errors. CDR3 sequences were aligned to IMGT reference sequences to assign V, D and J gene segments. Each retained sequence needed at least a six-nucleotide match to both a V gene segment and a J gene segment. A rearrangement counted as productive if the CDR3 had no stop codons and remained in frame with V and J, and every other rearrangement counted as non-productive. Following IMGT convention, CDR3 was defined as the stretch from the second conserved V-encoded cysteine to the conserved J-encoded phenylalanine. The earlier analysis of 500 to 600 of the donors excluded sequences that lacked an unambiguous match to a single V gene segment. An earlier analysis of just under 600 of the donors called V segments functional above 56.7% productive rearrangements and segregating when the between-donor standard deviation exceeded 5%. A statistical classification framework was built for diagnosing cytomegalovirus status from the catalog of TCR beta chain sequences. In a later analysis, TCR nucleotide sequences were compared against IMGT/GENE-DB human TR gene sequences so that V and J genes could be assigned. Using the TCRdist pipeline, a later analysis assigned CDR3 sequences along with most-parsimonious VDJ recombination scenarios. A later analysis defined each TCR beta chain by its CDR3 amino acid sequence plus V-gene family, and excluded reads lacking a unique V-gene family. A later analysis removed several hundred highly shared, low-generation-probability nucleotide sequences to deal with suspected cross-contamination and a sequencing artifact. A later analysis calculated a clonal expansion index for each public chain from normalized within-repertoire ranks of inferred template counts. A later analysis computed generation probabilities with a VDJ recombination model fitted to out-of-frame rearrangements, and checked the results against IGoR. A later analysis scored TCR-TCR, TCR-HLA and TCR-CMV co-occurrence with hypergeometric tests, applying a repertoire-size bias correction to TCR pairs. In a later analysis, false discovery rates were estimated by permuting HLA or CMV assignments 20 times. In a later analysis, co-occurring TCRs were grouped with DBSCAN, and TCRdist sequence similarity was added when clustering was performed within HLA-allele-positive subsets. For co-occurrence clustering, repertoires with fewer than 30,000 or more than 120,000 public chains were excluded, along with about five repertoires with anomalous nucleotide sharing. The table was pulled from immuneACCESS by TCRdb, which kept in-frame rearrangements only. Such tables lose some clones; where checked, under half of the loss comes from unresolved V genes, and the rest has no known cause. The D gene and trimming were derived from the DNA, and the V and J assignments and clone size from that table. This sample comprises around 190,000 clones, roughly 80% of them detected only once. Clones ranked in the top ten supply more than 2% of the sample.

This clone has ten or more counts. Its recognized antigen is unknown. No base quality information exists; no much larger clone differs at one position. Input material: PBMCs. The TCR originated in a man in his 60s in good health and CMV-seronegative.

The CDR3 amino acid sequence is: CASSYSASGSSYEQYF. The DNA sequence reads TGTGCCAGCAGTTACTCGGCCTCGGGGAGCAGCTACGAGCAGTACTTC. The chain links TRBV6-6 with TRBJ2-7, with TRBD2 tentatively as D gene (5 bases match). V lost 0 bases and J lost 3 bases; the stretch between them is 15 bases long. The CDR3 has 16 amino acids, counting the end cysteine and phenylalanine. The CDR3 DNA has 48 bases and is translated from base 1. In the germline V gene (reference sequence), CDR1 corresponds to MNHNY and CDR2 to SVGAGI.